These 8 T cell receptor beta chains were all obtained from the same sample, sequenced in a study of blood T cells in healthy people across ages. Through a sample-barcoded 5' primer and a J-beta primer mix, a second PCR was run for roughly 6 to 12 cycles. TCRdb reprocessed the 5' RACE reads with MiXCR, giving one entry per CDR3 protein. The sample carries about 1.6 million distinct CDR3 sequences, about 31% recorded once. Specimen: blood. These receptors were collected from a woman aged 25 to 45 in good health.

The chain is built from TRBV6-5 and TRBJ1-2; D is perhaps TRBD1 (6 bases). The CDR3 covers 16 residues. Trimming pared 7 bases from V and 4 bases from J, leaving 22 bases between. Germline CDR1 and CDR2: MNHEY and SVGAGI. CDR3 sequence reads: CASTRGHLSKGYGYTF. The CDR3 nucleotides are TGTGCCAGCACCAGGGGACACCTCTCCAAGGGCTATGGCTACACCTTC.

This clonotype was recorded a few times. V and J are TRBV2 and TRBJ2-7; D assignment may be TRBD1 or TRBD2 (7 bases each). V lost 1 base and J 6 bases, leaving 28 bases between the germline ends. The CDR3 runs to 19 residues. Germline V gene data show CDR1 as SNHLY and CDR2 as FYNNEI. CDR3 loop: CASSEGGGGRIIALREQYF. CDR3 sequence (DNA): TGTGCCAGCAGTGAAGGGGGAGGGGGCAGGATCATCGCTTTGCGCGAGCAGTACTTC. The full variable domain, rest sourced from reference TRBV2 and TRBJ2-7, is EPEVTQTPSHQVTQMGQEVILRCVPISNHLYFYWYRQILGQKVEFLVSFYNNEISEKSEIFDDQFSVERPDGSNFTLKIRSTKLEDSAMYFCASSEGGGGRIIALREQYFGPGTRLTVT.

The chain links TRBV25-1 to TRBJ2-5; D is ambiguous. The J call may be faulty, since TRBJ2-7 better matches the DNA end. Germline CDR1 MGHDK, CDR2 SYGVNS. The CDR3 totals 15 residues. CDR3 DNA sequence: TGTGCCAGCAGTGAATACGAGATTGGGTCCTACGAGCAGTACTTC. As protein: CASSEYEIGSYEQYF.

This clonotype was seen a few times. One junction end disagrees with the germline gene, perhaps due to a read error. J is TRBJ2-3 and V is TRBV20-1; D perhaps matches TRBD1 (6 bases). The CDR3 contains 13 residues. Germline CDR1 reads DFQATT; CDR2 reads SNEGSKA (reference sequence). The CDR3 sequence: CSAGDIRGGTQYF. In DNA form, the CDR3 reads TGCAGTGCTGGAGATATTCGAGGGGGTACGCAGTATTTT.

V is TRBV3-1 and J is TRBJ2-1; the match to TRBD2 covers 8 bases. Germline V gene sequence: CDR1 LGHDT, CDR2 YNNKEL (reference sequence). The CDR3 totals 15 residues. V was pared by 3 bases and J by 3 bases, with 4 bases of the junction left unmatched. The CDR3 DNA is TGTGCCAGCAGCCATGGGGGACTAGTCTACAATGAGCAGTTCTTC. Translated, it gives CASSHGGLVYNEQFF.

This chain joins TRBV4-1 and TRBJ1-6, with TRBD1 identical over 8 bases. Germline V lookup: CDR1 MGHRA, CDR2 YSYEKL. The CDR3 consists of 16 residues. V lost 0 bases, J lost 9 bases, and 7 bases stayed unmatched. This chain's CDR3 is CASSQENRGGFSPLHF. The CDR3 DNA sequence: TGCGCCAGCAGCCAAGAAAACAGGGGGGGATTTTCACCCCTCCACTTT.

This clonotype was counted a few times. This sequence joins TRBV5-6 and TRBJ2-7; tentative D call: TRBD1 (6 bases). V lost 0 bases to trimming and J lost 3 bases, with 16 bases between them. This CDR3 is 16 amino acids long. Germline V gives CDR1 SGHDT, CDR2 YYEEEE. CDR3 sequence (DNA): TGTGCCAGCAGCTTGGCGGCAGGGGCGACAGGCTACGAGCAGTACTTC. Protein sequence: CASSLAAGATGYEQYF. Full variable domain (rest looked up from reference TRBV5-6 and TRBJ2-7): DAGVTQSPTHLIKTRGQQVTLRCSPKSGHDTVSWYQQALGQGPQFIFQYYEEEERQRGNFPDRFSGHQFPNYSSELNVNALLLGDSALYLCASSLAAGATGYEQYFGPGTRLTVT.

This clonotype was seen only a few times. CDR3 in DNA: TGCAGTGCCCACAACCGGGACTACAGCTCCTACGAGCAGTACTTC. The encoded protein is CSAHNRDYSSYEQYF. This chain links TRBV20-1 with TRBJ2-7; 7 bases line up with TRBD2. After removal of 6 bases from V and 0 bases from J, the junction contained 11 bases not matched to a gene. Germline CDR1 reads DFQATT; CDR2 reads SNEGSKA (reference sequence). The CDR3 is 15 amino acids.